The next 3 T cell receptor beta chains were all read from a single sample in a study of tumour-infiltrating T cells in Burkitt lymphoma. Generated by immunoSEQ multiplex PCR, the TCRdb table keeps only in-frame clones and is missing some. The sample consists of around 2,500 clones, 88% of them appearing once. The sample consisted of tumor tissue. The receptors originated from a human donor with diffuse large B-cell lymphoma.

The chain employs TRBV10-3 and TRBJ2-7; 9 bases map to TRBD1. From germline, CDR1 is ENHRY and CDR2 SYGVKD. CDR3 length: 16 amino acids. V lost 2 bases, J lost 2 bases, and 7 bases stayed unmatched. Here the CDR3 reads CAISEGPGQGAYEQYF. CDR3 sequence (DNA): TGTGCCATCAGTGAGGGCCCGGGACAGGGCGCCTACGAGCAGTACTTC.

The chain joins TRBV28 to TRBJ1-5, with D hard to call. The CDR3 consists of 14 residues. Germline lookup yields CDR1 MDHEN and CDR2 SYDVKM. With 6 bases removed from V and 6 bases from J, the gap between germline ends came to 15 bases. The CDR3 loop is CASSLPGRSQPQHF. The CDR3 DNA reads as TGTGCCAGCAGCCTTCCGGGTCGCAGTCAGCCCCAGCATTTT.

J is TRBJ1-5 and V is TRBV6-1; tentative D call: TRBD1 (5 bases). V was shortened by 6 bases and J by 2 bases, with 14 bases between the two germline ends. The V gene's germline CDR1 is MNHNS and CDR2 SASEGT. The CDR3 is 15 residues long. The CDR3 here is CASREQAVGNQPQHF. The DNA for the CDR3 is TGTGCCAGCAGGGAACAGGCGGTGGGCAATCAGCCCCAGCATTTT.